Sequencing of this T cell receptor (beta chain) was carried out in a study of OX40 agonist ivuxolimab in advanced cancers. Background on the study: All patients had ivuxolimab intravenously every 2 weeks at 0.01 to 10 mg/kg. General observations from the study: Determination of antigen specificity was not performed for the expanded peripheral T cells. On average, CD8+ T cells had more expanded clones than CD4+.

Some clones are missing from TCRdb's copy, which holds only in-frame ones; the method was immunoSEQ multiplex PCR. The data show roughly 79,000 clones, 91% seen once. About this clone itself: As yet, its antigen is unknown.

The CDR3 length is 12 residues. The chain is built from TRBV1 and TRBJ2-5; whether TRBD1, the table's D call, matches the DNA was not checked. TRBV1 is described as a pseudogene. The receptor was isolated from an adult with an advanced solid tumor such as melanoma, head and neck, liver or kidney cancer. Sequencing was performed on CD4+ or CD8+ T cells sorted from blood, taken in a trial of the OX40 agonist ivuxolimab. The DNA of the CDR3 is TGCACCAGCAGGACAGGGCTGGAGACCCAGTACTTC. Its translation is CTSRTGLETQYF.